Detailed here is one T cell receptor (beta chain). Per the original methods: The authors estimated nucleated cell counts from reference gene primer amplification. The assay was immunoSEQ multiplex PCR, and TCRdb's table has in-frame clones only and misses some. Clone size and V and J calls were adopted from that table, with D and trimming inferred from the DNA. The profile shows hundreds of thousands of clones, approximately 89% of them singletons. This record comes from a study of blood T cell repertoires in COVID-19. Study at large: COVID-19 samples collected from the United States, Italy and Spain covered acute and convalescent phases. PBMCs, B-cell-depleted T cells, or T cells were the source of the cDNA or gDNA that made up the material.

Trimming removed 6 bases from V and 2 bases from J, with 9 bases in between. The CDR3 is made up of 13 amino acids. This TCR derives from a woman in her late teens or twenties who had recovered from COVID-19. This chain uses TRBV12-3 or TRBV12-4 with TRBJ2-3; D is uncertain. Sequences were obtained from peripheral blood. CDR3 DNA sequence: TGTGCCAGCAGATCAACTACCACAGATACGCAGTATTTT. Translation: CASRSTTTDTQYF.